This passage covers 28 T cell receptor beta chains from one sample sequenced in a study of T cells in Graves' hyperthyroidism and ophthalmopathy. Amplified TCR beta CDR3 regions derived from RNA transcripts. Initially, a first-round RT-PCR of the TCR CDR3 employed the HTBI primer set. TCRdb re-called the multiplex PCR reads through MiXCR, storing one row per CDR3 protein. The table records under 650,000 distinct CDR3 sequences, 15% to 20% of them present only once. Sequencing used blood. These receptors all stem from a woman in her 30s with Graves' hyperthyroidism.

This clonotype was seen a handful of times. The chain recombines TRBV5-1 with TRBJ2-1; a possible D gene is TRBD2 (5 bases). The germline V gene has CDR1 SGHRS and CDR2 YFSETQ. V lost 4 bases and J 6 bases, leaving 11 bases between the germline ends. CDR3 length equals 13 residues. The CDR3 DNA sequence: TGCGCCAGCAGCCTAGAGAGGGTCAATGAGCAGTTCTTC. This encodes CASSLERVNEQFF.

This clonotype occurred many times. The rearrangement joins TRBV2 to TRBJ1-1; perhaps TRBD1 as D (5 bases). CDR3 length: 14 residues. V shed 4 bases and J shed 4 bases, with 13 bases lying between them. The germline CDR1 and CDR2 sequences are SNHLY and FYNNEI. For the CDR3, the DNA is TGTGCCAGCAGTGGTAGGGGCCTGGTCACTGAAGCTTTCTTT. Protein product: CASSGRGLVTEAFF.

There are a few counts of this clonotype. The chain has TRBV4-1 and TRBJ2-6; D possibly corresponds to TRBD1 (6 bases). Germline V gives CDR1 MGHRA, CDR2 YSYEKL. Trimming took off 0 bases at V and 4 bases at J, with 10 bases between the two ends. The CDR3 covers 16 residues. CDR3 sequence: CASSQEGGSGANVLTF. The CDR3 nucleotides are TGCGCCAGCAGCCAAGAAGGGGGTAGCGGGGCCAACGTCCTGACTTTC.

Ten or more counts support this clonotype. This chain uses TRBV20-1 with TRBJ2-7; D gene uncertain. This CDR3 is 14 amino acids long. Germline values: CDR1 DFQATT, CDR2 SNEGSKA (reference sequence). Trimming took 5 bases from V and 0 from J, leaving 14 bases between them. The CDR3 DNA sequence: TGCAGTGCTGGTCCGCTGGGTCCCTCCTACGAGCAGTACTTC. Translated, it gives CSAGPLGPSYEQYF.

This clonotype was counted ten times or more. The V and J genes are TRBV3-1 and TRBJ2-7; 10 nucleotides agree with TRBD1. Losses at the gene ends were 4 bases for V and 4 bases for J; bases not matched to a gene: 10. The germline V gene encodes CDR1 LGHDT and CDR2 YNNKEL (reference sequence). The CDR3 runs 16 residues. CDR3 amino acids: CASSRNPGQGTYEQYF. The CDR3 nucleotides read TGTGCCAGCAGCCGCAACCCGGGACAGGGGACTTACGAGCAGTACTTC.

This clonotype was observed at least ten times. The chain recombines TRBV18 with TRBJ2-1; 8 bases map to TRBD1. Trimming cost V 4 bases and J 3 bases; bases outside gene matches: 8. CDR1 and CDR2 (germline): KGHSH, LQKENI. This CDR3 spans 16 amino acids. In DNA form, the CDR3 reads TGTGCCAGCTCACAACAGGGACAGGATAACTACAATGAGCAGTTCTTC. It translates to CASSQQGQDNYNEQFF.

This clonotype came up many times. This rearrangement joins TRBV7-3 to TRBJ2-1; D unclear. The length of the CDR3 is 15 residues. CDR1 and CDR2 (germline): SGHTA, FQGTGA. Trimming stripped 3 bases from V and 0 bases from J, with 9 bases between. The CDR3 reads CASSFPGNSYNEQFF. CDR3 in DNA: TGTGCCAGCAGCTTCCCGGGTAACTCCTACAATGAGCAGTTCTTC.

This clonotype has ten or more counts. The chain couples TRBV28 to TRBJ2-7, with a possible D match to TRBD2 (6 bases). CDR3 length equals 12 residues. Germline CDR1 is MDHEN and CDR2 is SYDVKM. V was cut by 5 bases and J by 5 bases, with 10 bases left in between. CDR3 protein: CASSLSGNEQYF. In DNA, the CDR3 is TGTGCCAGCAGTCTTAGCGGTAACGAGCAGTACTTC.

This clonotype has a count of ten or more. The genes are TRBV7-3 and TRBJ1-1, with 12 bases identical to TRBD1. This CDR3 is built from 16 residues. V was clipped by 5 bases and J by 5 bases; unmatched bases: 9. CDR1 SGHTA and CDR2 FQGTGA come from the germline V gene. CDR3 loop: CASSLGQGALGTEAFF. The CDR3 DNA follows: TGTGCCAGCAGCCTGGGACAGGGGGCGCTTGGAACTGAAGCTTTCTTT.

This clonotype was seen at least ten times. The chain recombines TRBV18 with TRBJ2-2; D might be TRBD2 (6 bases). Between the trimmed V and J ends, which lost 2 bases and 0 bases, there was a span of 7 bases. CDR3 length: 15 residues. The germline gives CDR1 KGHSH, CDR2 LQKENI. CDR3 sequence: CASSPAGTNTGELFF. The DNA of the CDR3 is TGTGCCAGCTCACCAGCGGGGACGAACACCGGGGAGCTGTTTTTT.

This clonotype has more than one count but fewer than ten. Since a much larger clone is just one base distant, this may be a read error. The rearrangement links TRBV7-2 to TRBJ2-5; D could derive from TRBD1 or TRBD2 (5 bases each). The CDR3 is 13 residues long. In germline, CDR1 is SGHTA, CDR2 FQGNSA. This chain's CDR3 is CASRRWDQETQDF. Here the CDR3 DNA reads TGTGCCAGCAGGAGGTGGGACCAAGAGACCCAGGACTTC.

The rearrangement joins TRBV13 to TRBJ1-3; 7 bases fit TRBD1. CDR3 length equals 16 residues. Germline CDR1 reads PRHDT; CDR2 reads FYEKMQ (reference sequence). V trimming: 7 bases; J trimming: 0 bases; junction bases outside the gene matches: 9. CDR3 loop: CASTKGGLGSGNTIYF. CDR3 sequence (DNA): TGTGCCAGCACAAAAGGGGGCCTCGGCTCTGGAAACACCATATATTTT. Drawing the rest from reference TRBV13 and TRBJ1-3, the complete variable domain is AAGVIQSPRHLIKEKRETATLKCYPIPRHDTVYWYQQGPGQDPQFLISFYEKMQSDKGSIPDRFSAQQFSDYHSELNMSSLELGDSALYFCASTKGGLGSGNTIYFGEGSWLTVV.

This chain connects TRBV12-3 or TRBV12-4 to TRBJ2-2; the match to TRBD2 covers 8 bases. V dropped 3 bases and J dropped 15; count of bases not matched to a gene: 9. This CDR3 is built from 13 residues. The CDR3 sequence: CASSFRDGRGLFF. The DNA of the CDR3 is TGTGCCAGCAGTTTTAGGGACGGGAGGGGGTTGTTTTTT.

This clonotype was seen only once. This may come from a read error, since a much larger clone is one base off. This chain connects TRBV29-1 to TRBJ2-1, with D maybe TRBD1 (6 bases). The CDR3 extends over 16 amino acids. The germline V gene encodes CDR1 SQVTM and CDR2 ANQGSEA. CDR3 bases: TGCAGCGTTGTACATGACACGCCCGTGGGACACAATGGGCAGTTCTTC. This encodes CSVVHDTPVGHNGQFF.

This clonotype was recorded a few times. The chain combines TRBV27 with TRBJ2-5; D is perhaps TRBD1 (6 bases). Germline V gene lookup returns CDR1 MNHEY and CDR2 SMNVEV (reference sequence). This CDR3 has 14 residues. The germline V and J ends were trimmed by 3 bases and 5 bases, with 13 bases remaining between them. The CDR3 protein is CASSLGASWETQYF. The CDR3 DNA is TGTGCCAGCAGTTTGGGGGCCTCTTGGGAGACCCAGTACTTC.

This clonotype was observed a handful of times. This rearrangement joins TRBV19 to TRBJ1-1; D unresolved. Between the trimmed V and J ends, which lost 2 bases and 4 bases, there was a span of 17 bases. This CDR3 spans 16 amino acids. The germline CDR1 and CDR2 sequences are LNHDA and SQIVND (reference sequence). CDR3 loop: CASSIQARWRFTEAFF. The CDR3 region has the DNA TGTGCCAGTAGTATACAGGCTCGATGGCGCTTCACTGAAGCTTTCTTT.

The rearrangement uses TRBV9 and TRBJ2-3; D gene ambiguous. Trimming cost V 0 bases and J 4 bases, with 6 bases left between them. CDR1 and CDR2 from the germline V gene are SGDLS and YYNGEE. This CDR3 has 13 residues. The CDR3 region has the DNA TGTGCCAGCAGCGTAGAGATTTCAGATACGCAGTATTTT. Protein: CASSVEISDTQYF.

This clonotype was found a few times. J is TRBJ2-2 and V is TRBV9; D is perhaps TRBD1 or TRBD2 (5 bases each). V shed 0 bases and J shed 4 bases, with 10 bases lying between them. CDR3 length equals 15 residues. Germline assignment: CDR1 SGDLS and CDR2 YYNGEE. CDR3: CASSVVGGITGELFF. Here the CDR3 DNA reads TGTGCCAGCAGCGTAGTTGGGGGAATCACCGGGGAGCTGTTTTTT.

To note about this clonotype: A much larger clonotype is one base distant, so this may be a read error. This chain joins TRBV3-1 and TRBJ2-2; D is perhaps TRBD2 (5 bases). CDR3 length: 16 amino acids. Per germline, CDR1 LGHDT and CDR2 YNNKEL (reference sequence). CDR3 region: CTSSQSFGLNTGELFF. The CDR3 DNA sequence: TGTACCAGCAGCCAATCATTCGGACTGAACACCGGGGAGCTGTTTTTT.

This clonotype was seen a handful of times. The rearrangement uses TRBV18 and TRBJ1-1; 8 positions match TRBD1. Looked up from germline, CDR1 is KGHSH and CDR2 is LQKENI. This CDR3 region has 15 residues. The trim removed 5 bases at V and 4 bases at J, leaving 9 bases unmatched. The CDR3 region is CASSSSQGAGTEAFF. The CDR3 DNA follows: TGTGCCAGCTCATCATCGCAGGGGGCGGGCACTGAAGCTTTCTTT.

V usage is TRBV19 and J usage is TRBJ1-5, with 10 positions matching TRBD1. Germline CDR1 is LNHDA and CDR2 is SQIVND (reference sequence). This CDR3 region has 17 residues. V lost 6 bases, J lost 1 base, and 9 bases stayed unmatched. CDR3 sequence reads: CASRLGTGVGSNQPQHF. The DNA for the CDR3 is TGTGCCAGTAGACTCGGGACAGGGGTCGGGAGCAATCAGCCCCAGCATTTT.

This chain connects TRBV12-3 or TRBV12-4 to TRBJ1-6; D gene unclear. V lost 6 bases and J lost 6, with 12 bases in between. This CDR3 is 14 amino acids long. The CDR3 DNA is TGTGCCAGCAGCGGAGTTGGTTCTAATTCACCCCTCCACTTT. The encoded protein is CASSGVGSNSPLHF.

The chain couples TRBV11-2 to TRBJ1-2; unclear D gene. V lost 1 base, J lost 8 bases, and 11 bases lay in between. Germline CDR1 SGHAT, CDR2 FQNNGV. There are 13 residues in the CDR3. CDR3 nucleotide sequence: TGTGCCAGCAGCTTAGGCGGGGTTCGGGGCTACACCTTC. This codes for CASSLGGVRGYTF.

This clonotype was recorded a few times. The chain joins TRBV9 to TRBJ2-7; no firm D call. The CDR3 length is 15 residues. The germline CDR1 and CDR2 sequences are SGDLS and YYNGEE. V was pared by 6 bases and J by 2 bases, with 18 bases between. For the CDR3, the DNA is TGTGCCAGCAACAGTTCAGTCACACCACCCTACGAGCAGTACTTC. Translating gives CASNSSVTPPYEQYF.

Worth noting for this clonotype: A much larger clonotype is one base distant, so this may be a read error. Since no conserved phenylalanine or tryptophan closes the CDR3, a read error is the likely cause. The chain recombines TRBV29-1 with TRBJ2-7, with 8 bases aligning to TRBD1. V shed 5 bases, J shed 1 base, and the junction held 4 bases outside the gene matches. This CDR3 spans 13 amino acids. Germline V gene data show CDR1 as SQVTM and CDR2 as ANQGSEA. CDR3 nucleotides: TGCAGCGTTCATACAGGGGGATCCTACGAGCAGTACTCC. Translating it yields CSVHTGGSYEQYS.

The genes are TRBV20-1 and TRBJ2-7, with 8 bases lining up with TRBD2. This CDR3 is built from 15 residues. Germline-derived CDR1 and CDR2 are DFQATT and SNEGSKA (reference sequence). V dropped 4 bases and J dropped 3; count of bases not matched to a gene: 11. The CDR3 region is CSAIEPGTRLYEQYF. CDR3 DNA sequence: TGCAGTGCTATCGAACCCGGGACTAGACTCTACGAGCAGTACTTC.

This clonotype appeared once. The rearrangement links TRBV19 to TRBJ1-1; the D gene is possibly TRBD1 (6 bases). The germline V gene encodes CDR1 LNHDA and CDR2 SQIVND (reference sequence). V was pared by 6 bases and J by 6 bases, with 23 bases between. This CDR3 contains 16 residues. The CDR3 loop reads CASSLIPGAGVPEAFF. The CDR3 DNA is TGTGCCAGTAGCCTGATTCCGGGGGCGGGAGTTCCTGAAGCTTTCTTT.

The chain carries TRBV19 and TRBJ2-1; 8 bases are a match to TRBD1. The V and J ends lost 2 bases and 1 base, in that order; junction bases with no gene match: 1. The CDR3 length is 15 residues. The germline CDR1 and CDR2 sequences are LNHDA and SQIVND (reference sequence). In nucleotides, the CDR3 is TGTGCCAGTAGTATAAACAGGGGGTCCTACAATGAGCAGTTCTTC. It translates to CASSINRGSYNEQFF. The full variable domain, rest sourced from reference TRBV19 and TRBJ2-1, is DGGITQSPKYLFRKEGQNVTLSCEQNLNHDAMYWYRQDPGQGLRLIYYSQIVNDFQKGDIAEGYSVSREKKESFPLTVTSAQKNPTAFYLCASSINRGSYNEQFFGPGTRLTVL.